Following are 18 T cell receptor beta chains from one sample sequenced in a study of CXCR3-negative and CXCR3-positive naive CD8 T cells (dated by TCRdb to between 2017 and 2020). What the study reported, not specific to this receptor: Compared with CXCR3-negative naive cells, CXCR3-positive naive cells had TRB CDR3s with higher hydrophobicity (lower Kidera factor 4), lower energy, and higher strength and volume indices.

Sequenced using a NextSeq 550. The Human TCR Profiling Kit (MiLaboratory) was used to make UMI-labeled 5' RACE TRB cDNA libraries. After the reads were reprocessed by TCRdb, one entry was made per CDR3 protein sequence, with no DNA. The record for this sample contains roughly 110,000 distinct CDR3 sequences. More than 0.35% of the sample is taken by the ten largest. No antigens are known for them. Sequencing was carried out using naive CXCR3+ CD8+ T cells from blood. Sample cell subset or site, as interpreted from the label and publication: CD45RO-CCR7+CD27+CD95- naive CD8+ T cells expressing CXCR3 (TNR3+). All receptors derive from a human donor in good health. Some clones in this sample may be carry-over from other donors' samples.

This chain links TRBV4-1 with TRBJ1-2. Per germline, CDR1 MGHRA and CDR2 YSYEKL. CDR3 length equals 14 residues. The CDR3 protein is CASSRIGLNYGYTF.

V and J are TRBV5-6 and TRBJ2-7; TCRdb indicates TRBD1, and absent DNA this call remains unverified. The CDR3 runs 12 residues. CDR1 is SGHDT, CDR2 YYEEEE, per germline. The CDR3 protein is CASSQGIYEQYF.

This sequence joins TRBV29-1 and TRBJ2-2. CDR3 size: 12 residues. The V gene's germline CDR1 is SQVTM and CDR2 ANQGSEA. This CDR3 is CSLRGDTGELFF.

The CDR3 sequence is CASSLVFTDTQYF. The chain recombines TRBV12-3 or TRBV12-4 with TRBJ2-3. This CDR3 has 13 amino acids.

The chain couples TRBV6-2 or TRBV6-3 to TRBJ1-2; TCRdb's D call, TRBD1, is unchecked because there is no DNA. CDR3 length equals 15 residues. CDR1 MNHEY and CDR2 SVGEGT come from the germline V gene. This CDR3 reads CASSYGAGTPVGYTF.

The gene calls are TRBV7-8 and TRBJ1-5; TCRdb selects TRBD1, and the lack of DNA leaves this call unchecked. This CDR3 region has 17 residues. Germline lookup yields CDR1 SGHVS and CDR2 FQNEAQ. The CDR3 is CASSLLASLKSNQPQHF. Combining the CDR3 with reference TRBV7-8 and TRBJ1-5 gives the whole variable domain GAGVSQSPRYKVAKRGQDVALRCDPISGHVSLFWYQQALGQGPEFLTYFQNEAQLDKSGLPSDRFFAERPEGSVSTLKIQRTQQEDSAVYLCASSLLASLKSNQPQHFGDGTRLSIL.

This sequence joins TRBV6-4 and TRBJ1-4; no DNA is available, so the TRBD1 call from TCRdb remains unchecked. The CDR3 is 11 residues long. Germline CDR1 is MRHNA and CDR2 is SNTAGT. The CDR3 reads CASRGREKLFF.

V usage is TRBV14 and J usage is TRBJ2-2; as DNA is missing, the TRBD1 call by TCRdb cannot be tested. Germline loops: CDR1 SGHDN, CDR2 FVKESK. The CDR3 contains 15 residues. CDR3 sequence: CASSQEGHYTGELFF.

J is TRBJ2-5 and V is TRBV7-2; TCRdb lists TRBD1, though no DNA is available to test this call. Germline V CDR1 and CDR2: SGHTA, FQGNSA. This CDR3 contains 14 residues. The CDR3 region is CASVRGVYQETQYF.

The rearrangement uses TRBV5-1 and TRBJ2-1; checking the TCRdb D call of TRBD2 is not possible without DNA. The CDR3 sequence is 16 residues long. CDR1 and CDR2 (germline): SGHRS, YFSETQ. CDR3 residues: CASAGTSGSSGDEQFF.

This chain connects TRBV11-1 to TRBJ2-1; no DNA is available, so the TRBD1 call from TCRdb remains unchecked. The CDR3 sequence is 13 residues long. Germline V gives CDR1 SGHAT, CDR2 FQDESV (reference sequence). This CDR3 reads CASSFQDKNEQFF.

V gene TRBV28 combines with J gene TRBJ2-5; TCRdb designates TRBD1, a call that cannot be tested without DNA. Germline CDR1 is MDHEN and CDR2 is SYDVKM. This CDR3 is 14 amino acids long. The CDR3 region is CASSLLGPQETQYF.

The chain is built from TRBV5-5 and TRBJ2-1; without DNA, the TCRdb call of TRBD1 cannot be checked. Germline CDR1 SGHKS, CDR2 YYEKEE (reference sequence). There are 17 residues in the CDR3. The CDR3 sequence: CASSLGTGEFVWNEQFF. Combining the CDR3 with reference TRBV5-5 and TRBJ2-1 gives the whole variable domain DAGVTQSPTHLIKTRGQQVTLRCSPISGHKSVSWYQQVLGQGPQFIFQYYEKEERGRGNFPDRFSARQFPNYSSELNVNALLLGDSALYLCASSLGTGEFVWNEQFFGPGTRLTVL.

The chain employs TRBV7-2 and TRBJ1-1. The CDR3 totals 15 residues. Germline V gene data show CDR1 as SGHTA and CDR2 as FQGNSA. The CDR3 spells CASSLSYRQNTEAFF.

The chain recombines TRBV6-2 or TRBV6-3 with TRBJ2-7; the TRBD1 assignment by TCRdb is unverifiable without DNA. Germline V gene lookup returns CDR1 MNHEY and CDR2 SVGEGT. The CDR3 runs 13 residues. This CDR3 reads CASIDPGRYEQYF.

The chain recombines TRBV5-1 with TRBJ1-4; TCRdb names TRBD1, which stays unverified in the absence of DNA. This CDR3 is 15 amino acids long. Germline CDR1 and CDR2: SGHRS and YFSETQ. CDR3 in amino acids: CASSRDRVYDEKLFF. The full variable domain, its missing parts supplied by reference TRBV5-1 and TRBJ1-4, is KAGVTQTPRYLIKTRGQQVTLSCSPISGHRSVSWYQQTPGQGLQFLFEYFSETQRNKGNFPGRFSGRQFSNSRSEMNVSTLELGDSALYLCASSRDRVYDEKLFFGSGTQLSVL.

The CDR3: CASSLQGHSYEQYF. The chain employs TRBV28 and TRBJ2-7; the TCRdb call, TRBD1, lacks DNA for checking. Germline V CDR1 and CDR2: MDHEN, SYDVKM. The CDR3 is 14 amino acids.

The chain links TRBV28 to TRBJ2-7. CDR1 and CDR2 from the germline V gene are MDHEN and SYDVKM. This CDR3 has 14 residues. CDR3 region: CASYKTGGSYEQYF. The complete variable domain, with remaining parts taken from reference TRBV28 and TRBJ2-7, reads DVKVTQSSRYLVKRTGEKVFLECVQDMDHENMFWYRQDPGLGLRLIYFSYDVKMKEKGDIPEGYSVSREKKERFSLILESASTNQTSMYLCASYKTGGSYEQYFGPGTRLTVT.